A single sample is the source of the 32 T cell receptor beta chains below, sequenced in a study of blood T cell repertoires in COVID-19. TCRdb keeps only in-frame clones here, not all; method: immunoSEQ multiplex PCR. The data show about 130,000 clones, approximately 83% seen once. Sequencing was performed on peripheral blood. Receptors were obtained from a woman in her fifties or sixties who had recovered from COVID-19.

The chain recombines TRBV7-9 with TRBJ2-7, with 11 bases matching TRBD1. Trimming cost V 5 bases and J 6 bases; bases outside gene matches: 6. CDR1 is SEHNR and CDR2 is FQNEAQ in the germline V gene (reference sequence). The CDR3 has 14 residues. The CDR3 region is CASSPRTGGSEQYF. The CDR3 coding sequence is TGTGCCAGCAGCCCCCGGACAGGGGGCTCCGAGCAGTACTTC.

This clone showed up just once. V is TRBV12-5 and J is TRBJ1-6, with D possibly TRBD1 on 5 matching bases. The CDR3 runs 15 residues. The germline CDR1 and CDR2 sequences are LGHNT and FRNRAP. V shed 3 bases and J shed 5 bases, with 11 bases lying between them. CDR3 in amino acids: CASGFRGTDNSPLHF. DNA for the CDR3: TGTGCTAGTGGTTTCCGGGGGACGGATAATTCACCCCTCCACTTT.

The V gene is TRBV5-8, the J gene TRBJ1-5, with D hard to call. The CDR3 consists of 16 residues. The germline V gene encodes CDR1 SGHTS and CDR2 YDEGEE. Trimming removed 4 bases from V and 0 bases from J, with 14 bases in between. CDR3 sequence reads: CASSPHDMLSNQPQHF. CDR3 in DNA: TGTGCCAGCAGCCCCCACGACATGCTTAGCAATCAGCCCCAGCATTTT.

The chain employs TRBV19 and TRBJ1-1; D is ambiguous. CDR1 is LNHDA, CDR2 SQIVND, per germline (reference sequence). V dropped 3 bases and J dropped 7 bases, with 9 bases sitting between them. The CDR3 contains 12 residues. In DNA form, the CDR3 reads TGTGCCAGTAGTATTATGAAGCGTGAAGCTTTCTTT. Translating gives CASSIMKREAFF.

At least ten counts were recorded for this clone. The rearrangement links TRBV5-1 to TRBJ1-1; 7 bases fit TRBD1. V was pared by 0 bases and J by 6 bases, with 8 bases of the junction left unmatched. This CDR3 is 15 amino acids long. Germline V CDR1 and CDR2: SGHRS, YFSETQ. For the CDR3, the DNA is TGCGCCAGCAGCTTGGTTATAGGGGGCGACGCTGAAGCTTTCTTT. The encoded protein is CASSLVIGGDAEAFF.

This chain joins TRBV24-1 and TRBJ2-3, with 14 positions matching TRBD2. This CDR3 region has 16 residues. CDR1 and CDR2 from the germline V gene are KGHDR and SFDVKD. J gave up 4 bases and V 10 bases, and 9 bases lay outside the gene matches. CDR3 amino acids: CATGLAGGDSPDTQYF. CDR3 bases: TGTGCCACTGGACTAGCGGGAGGAGATTCGCCAGATACGCAGTATTTT.

The chain couples TRBV25-1 to TRBJ2-2; 7 nucleotides match TRBD2. Germline values: CDR1 MGHDK, CDR2 SYGVNS. This CDR3 has 18 residues. V was clipped by 3 bases and J by 3 bases; unmatched bases: 13. The chain's CDR3 is CASSDFNLGGRHTGELFF. The CDR3 region has the DNA TGTGCCAGCAGTGATTTTAATTTGGGCGGGAGACACACCGGGGAGCTGTTTTTT.

The chain combines TRBV7-3 with TRBJ2-3; D might be TRBD2 (5 bases). In germline, CDR1 is SGHTA, CDR2 FQGTGA. V was pared by 3 bases and J by 6 bases, with 16 bases between. CDR3 length equals 15 residues. The CDR3 protein is CASSFGPLRGDTQYF. CDR3 DNA sequence: TGTGCCAGCAGCTTTGGCCCTTTACGAGGGGATACGCAGTATTTT.

The chain has TRBV20-1 and TRBJ2-1; maybe TRBD2 (5 bases). Germline V gives CDR1 DFQATT, CDR2 SNEGSKA (reference sequence). This CDR3 is 16 amino acids long. Between the trimmed V and J ends, which lost 3 bases and 5 bases, there was a span of 20 bases. The CDR3 sequence is CSASGVLSVNNNEQFF. CDR3 nucleotide sequence: TGCAGTGCTAGTGGGGTCCTTAGCGTGAACAACAATGAGCAGTTCTTC.

This clone is a singleton in its sample. V and J are TRBV6-5 and TRBJ2-1; maybe TRBD1 (6 bases). The V gene's germline CDR1 is MNHEY and CDR2 SVGAGI. The CDR3 is made up of 14 amino acids. V lost 5 bases, J lost 6 bases, and 14 bases lay in between. The CDR3 loop is CASSPRTESNEQFF. The CDR3 DNA sequence: TGTGCCAGCAGTCCGAGGACAGAATCCAATGAGCAGTTCTTC.

This clone was found a few times. The chain carries TRBV2 and TRBJ1-1, with D tentatively TRBD1 (6 bases). This CDR3 comprises 14 residues. Deletions cut 5 bases from V and 1 base from J, with 11 bases between. CDR1 and CDR2 from the germline V gene are SNHLY and FYNNEI. CDR3 loop: CASSTGWKNTEAFF. Written as DNA, the CDR3 is TGTGCCAGCAGTACAGGGTGGAAGAACACTGAAGCTTTCTTT. Together with reference TRBV2 and TRBJ1-1, the CDR3 gives the full variable domain: EPEVTQTPSHQVTQMGQEVILRCVPISNHLYFYWYRQILGQKVEFLVSFYNNEISEKSEIFDDQFSVERPDGSNFTLKIRSTKLEDSAMYFCASSTGWKNTEAFFGQGTRLTVV.

The V call is TRBV13, the J call TRBJ2-3; TRBD1 might be the D (6 bases). The CDR3 is made up of 17 amino acids. Trimming pared 3 bases from V and 1 base from J, leaving 17 bases between. CDR1 and CDR2 from the germline V gene are PRHDT and FYEKMQ (reference sequence). The CDR3, as DNA: TGTGCCAGCAGCTTTAAGAGGGGGTTAAAAGGCACAGATACGCAGTATTTT. Protein: CASSFKRGLKGTDTQYF.

The chain couples TRBV5-6 to TRBJ2-3; 13 bases match TRBD2. This CDR3 region has 15 residues. CDR1 is SGHDT, CDR2 YYEEEE, per germline. The V gene end was trimmed by 4 bases and the J gene end by 6 bases; junction bases not matched to a gene: 5. This chain's CDR3 is CASSIRTSGGDTQYF. CDR3 bases: TGTGCCAGCAGCATACGGACTAGCGGGGGCGATACGCAGTATTTT.

On this clone itself: This specimen includes other DNA sequences encoding the same CDR3. This CDR3 is CAWSRGGSTDTQYF. CDR3 DNA sequence: TGTGCCTGGAGCCGGGGGGGGAGCACAGATACGCAGTATTTT. The V and J genes are TRBV30 and TRBJ2-3, with 8 bases identical to TRBD2. With V trimmed by 3 bases and J by 0 bases, 2 bases remained unmatched. CDR3 size: 14 residues. The germline V gene encodes CDR1 GTSNPN and CDR2 SVGIG (reference sequence).

The chain couples TRBV7-2 to TRBJ1-3, with a tentative D call TRBD1 (6 bases). Trimming left V 4 bases short and J 1 base short, with 14 bases between. Germline V lookup: CDR1 SGHTA, CDR2 FQGNSA. The CDR3 loop spans 16 amino acids. DNA of the CDR3: TGTGCCAGCAGCTCAACGGACAGAATATCTGGAAACACCATATATTTT. Translated, it gives CASSSTDRISGNTIYF. The full variable domain, its missing parts supplied by reference TRBV7-2 and TRBJ1-3, is GAGVSQSPSNKVTEKGKDVELRCDPISGHTALYWYRQSLGQGLEFLIYFQGNSAPDKSGLPSDRFSAERTGGSVSTLTIQRTQQEDSAVYLCASSSTDRISGNTIYFGEGSWLTVV.

J is TRBJ2-7 and V is TRBV5-6; D is possibly TRBD2 (5 bases). V lost 0 bases and J lost 4, with 11 bases in between. The length of the CDR3 is 14 residues. The V gene's germline CDR1 is SGHDT and CDR2 YYEEEE. The CDR3 DNA reads TGTGCCAGCAGCTTGGGGCTAGCAAGATACGAGCAGTACTTC. Residues: CASSLGLARYEQYF.

The chain combines TRBV19 with TRBJ2-5, with TRBD2 matching over 8 bases. Germline lookup yields CDR1 LNHDA and CDR2 SQIVND (reference sequence). CDR3 length equals 15 residues. The V segment lost 6 bases and the J segment 4 bases; nucleotides outside the gene matches: 10. CDR3 sequence reads: CASSDTAGARETQYF. CDR3 nucleotide sequence: TGTGCCAGTAGCGATACAGCGGGAGCACGAGAGACCCAGTACTTC.

The chain combines TRBV5-1 with TRBJ1-2; 9 bases fit TRBD1. Per germline, CDR1 SGHRS and CDR2 YFSETQ. The ends lost 0 bases at V and 8 bases at J; junction bases unmatched: 8. The CDR3 length is 15 residues. As DNA, the CDR3 is TGCGCCAGCAGCTTGGATGACAGGGGGGGCAGAGGCTACACCTTC. Translating it yields CASSLDDRGGRGYTF.

The chain recombines TRBV5-4 with TRBJ1-2; no clear D gene. The CDR3 is 12 amino acids. In germline, CDR1 is SGHNT, CDR2 YYREEE (reference sequence). The V and J ends lost 2 bases and 6 bases respectively, with 8 bases between them. The CDR3 DNA sequence: TGTGCCAGCAGCTTACGAGGAGATGGCTACACCTTC. It is translated as CASSLRGDGYTF.

The chain has TRBV7-6 and TRBJ2-3, with TRBD2 matching 11 bases. The CDR3 consists of 17 residues. With 5 bases clipped from V and 6 bases from J, the junction kept 13 bases outside the gene matches. The V gene's germline CDR1 is SGHVS and CDR2 FNYEAQ. CDR3 loop: CASSPRAPSGGWDTQYF. The CDR3 nucleotides are TGTGCCAGCAGCCCGCGAGCCCCTAGCGGGGGGTGGGATACGCAGTATTTT.

V is TRBV7-2 and J is TRBJ1-2; 9 positions match TRBD1. V shed 6 bases and J 8 bases; nucleotides not matched to a gene: 13. CDR1 SGHTA and CDR2 FQGNSA come from the germline V gene. CDR3 length: 15 residues. The chain's CDR3 is CASSYDRGIKYGYTF. The CDR3 nucleotides are TGTGCCAGCAGTTATGACAGGGGGATCAAGTACGGCTACACCTTC. Supplemented by reference TRBV7-2 and TRBJ1-2, the full variable domain reads GAGVSQSPSNKVTEKGKDVELRCDPISGHTALYWYRQSLGQGLEFLIYFQGNSAPDKSGLPSDRFSAERTGGSVSTLTIQRTQQEDSAVYLCASSYDRGIKYGYTFGSGTRLTVV.

This rearrangement joins TRBV7-7 to TRBJ2-7; 10 bases line up with TRBD1. Looked up from germline, CDR1 is SSHAT and CDR2 is FNYEAQ (reference sequence). V lost 5 bases to trimming and J lost 6 bases; unmatched junction nucleotides: 4. CDR3 length equals 13 residues. The CDR3 DNA reads TGTGCCAGCAGCCCGGGACAGGGGCTCGAGCAGTACTTC. It encodes CASSPGQGLEQYF.

V and J are TRBV19 and TRBJ1-1, with D hard to call. CDR1 is LNHDA and CDR2 is SQIVND in the germline V gene (reference sequence). V was shortened by 5 bases and J by 10 bases, with 11 bases between the two germline ends. The CDR3 is 11 residues long. This chain's CDR3 is CASSFSRGAFF. The CDR3 DNA sequence: TGTGCCAGTAGTTTCAGTCGAGGAGCTTTCTTT.

The chain has TRBV5-6 and TRBJ2-2; D possibly corresponds to TRBD1 (6 bases). CDR1 and CDR2 (germline): SGHDT, YYEEEE. The CDR3 extends over 16 amino acids. The ends were cut back, 0 bases at V and 2 bases at J, with 11 bases in the middle. This CDR3 is CASSLDTGTNTGELFF. As DNA, the CDR3 is TGTGCCAGCAGCTTGGACACCGGGACAAACACCGGGGAGCTGTTTTTT.

V gene TRBV12-3 or TRBV12-4 combines with J gene TRBJ1-1; D unclear. V was cut by 3 bases and J by 0 bases, with 5 bases left in between. The CDR3 spans 13 residues. The CDR3: CASSFSVNTEAFF. The CDR3, as DNA: TGTGCCAGCAGTTTTTCAGTGAACACTGAAGCTTTCTTT.

This chain uses TRBV11-1 with TRBJ2-7; D is undetermined. This CDR3 region has 12 residues. V was pared by 3 bases and J by 3 bases, with 6 bases between. Germline V CDR1 and CDR2: SGHAT, FQDESV (reference sequence). CDR3 nucleotide sequence: TGTGCCAGCAGCTTCAGTGTCTACGAGCAGTACTTC. It translates to CASSFSVYEQYF.

The CDR3 region is CATGGGANEKLFF. The CDR3 DNA is TGTGCCACCGGGGGGGGAGCTAATGAAAAACTGTTTTTT. V and J are TRBV15 and TRBJ1-4; D is possibly TRBD1 (5 bases). This CDR3 has 13 residues. Germline V gives CDR1 LNHNV, CDR2 YYDKDF (reference sequence). Trimming removed 8 bases from V and 3 bases from J, with 10 bases in between.

The chain uses TRBV2 and TRBJ1-4; 7 bases map to TRBD1. The CDR3 loop spans 16 amino acids. Germline-derived CDR1 and CDR2 are SNHLY and FYNNEI. After removal of 6 bases from V and 0 bases from J, the junction contained 7 bases not matched to a gene. CDR3 loop: CASRGQSVATNEKLFF. CDR3 bases: TGTGCCAGCAGGGGACAGTCGGTCGCAACTAATGAAAAACTGTTTTTT.

The gene calls are TRBV7-3 and TRBJ2-7, with D perhaps matching TRBD1 (6 bases). Germline CDR1 is SGHTA and CDR2 is FQGTGA. This CDR3 comprises 15 residues. V was cut by 7 bases and J by 3 bases, with 19 bases left in between. The CDR3 coding sequence is TGTGCCAGCAATTTTTCACAGGGACACCACTACGAGCAGTACTTC. Translation gives CASNFSQGHHYEQYF.

The chain joins TRBV12-5 to TRBJ1-5; 11 bases are a match to TRBD1. Germline V gene sequence: CDR1 LGHNT, CDR2 FRNRAP. The CDR3 runs to 18 residues. V trimming: 5 bases; J trimming: 0 bases; junction bases outside the gene matches: 9. The CDR3 loop is CASGRPGQGANSNQPQHF. CDR3 coding DNA: TGTGCTAGTGGTCGACCTGGACAGGGGGCTAATAGCAATCAGCCCCAGCATTTT.

This chain links TRBV5-1 with TRBJ1-3; D is perhaps TRBD1 (6 bases). The germline V gene has CDR1 SGHRS and CDR2 YFSETQ. The CDR3 runs 16 residues. V shed 3 bases and J shed 0 bases, with 13 bases lying between them. DNA for the CDR3: TGCGCCAGCAGCTCCGGGACACCTAACTCTGGAAACACCATATATTTT. It encodes CASSSGTPNSGNTIYF.

The chain joins TRBV2 to TRBJ2-7; D may be TRBD2 (5 bases). V shed 5 bases and J shed 2 bases, with 16 bases lying between them. The CDR3 loop spans 15 amino acids. Germline CDR1 is SNHLY and CDR2 is FYNNEI. Here the CDR3 DNA reads TGTGCCAGCAGTCCGGGAAGCGGATACGCCTACGAGCAGTACTTC. It codes for CASSPGSGYAYEQYF.